This TCR beta chain was identified during a study of blood T cells in healthy people across ages. Across the study: Template-switching capture recovered about one barcoded beta molecule per two T cells.

Alongside a J-beta primer mix, a sample-barcoded 5' primer served in a second PCR lasting about 7 to 12 cycles. One entry per CDR3 protein, called by TCRdb with MiXCR from the 5' RACE reads. The table has 800,000 or so distinct CDR3 sequences, around 25% seen once; the top ten hold around 3.6%. This clonotype was observed a handful of times. What it binds is unknown. Study observations and caveats: The unknown donor CMV status may have confounded expanded clonotype changes.

In addition, the sample was reused for a study of T cells of mothers and their children. That paper notes: An overlap that was slightly higher, though non-significant, was seen in related mother-child pairs versus unrelated pairs.

This receptor was taken from a boy aged 5-17 years in good health. Sequenced input: blood.

CDR3 protein: CSARLASDQETQYF. The CDR3 coding sequence is TGCAGTGCTAGATTAGCGTCAGATCAAGAGACCCAGTACTTC. The rearrangement uses TRBV20-1 and TRBJ2-5; tentatively, D is TRBD2 (5 bases). The V end was cut by 2 bases, the J end by 2 bases, with 12 bases between. This CDR3 comprises 14 residues. Germline CDR1 is DFQATT and CDR2 is SNEGSKA (reference sequence).